The 6 T cell receptor beta chains below come from one sample, sequenced in a study of cytomegalovirus exposure and HLA in healthy donors. Assay used: immunoSEQ multiplex PCR; TCRdb lists only in-frame clones, some missing. The sample has roughly 60,000 clones; 85% to 95% are singletons. Material for sequencing was PBMCs. The receptors originated from a man younger than 30 in good health and CMV-seronegative.

The chain is built from TRBV11-3 and TRBJ2-3, with D tentatively TRBD2 (5 bases). V was trimmed by 1 base and J by 2 bases, leaving 13 bases between them. The CDR3 length is 16 residues. Germline lookup yields CDR1 SGHNT and CDR2 YENEEA. Here the CDR3 DNA reads TGTGCCAGCAGCTTAGGGGTTAGCGAGGACACAGATACGCAGTATTTT. Translation: CASSLGVSEDTDTQYF. The whole variable domain, remainder taken from reference TRBV11-3 and TRBJ2-3, is EAGVVQSPRYKIIEKKQPVAFWCNPISGHNTLYWYLQNLGQGPELLIRYENEEAVDDSQLPKDRFSAERLKGVDSTLKIQPAELGDSAVYLCASSLGVSEDTDTQYFGPGTRLTVL.

V and J are TRBV19 and TRBJ2-3; 8 bases fit TRBD1. V shed 1 base, J shed 2 bases, and the junction held 5 bases outside the gene matches. This CDR3 is built from 16 residues. Germline CDR1 is LNHDA and CDR2 is SQIVND (reference sequence). CDR3: CASSIGTGIVTDTQYF. The CDR3 DNA reads TGTGCCAGTAGTATAGGGACAGGGATCGTCACAGATACGCAGTATTTT.

This clone was seen just once. V usage is TRBV21-1 and J usage is TRBJ2-3; whether TRBD2, the table's D call, matches the DNA was not checked. TRBV21-1 is flagged as a pseudogene. The CDR3 runs 16 residues. CDR3 region: CASSKGTSGVTDTQYF. The CDR3 region has the DNA TGTGCCAGCAGCAAAGGGACTAGCGGGGTCACAGATACGCAGTATTTT.

V gene TRBV7-2 combines with J gene TRBJ2-4; 8 bases map to TRBD2. Germline V gene lookup returns CDR1 SGHTA and CDR2 FQGNSA. This CDR3 has 17 residues. Trimming cost V 1 base and J 0 bases; bases outside gene matches: 5. CDR3 nucleotide sequence: TGTGCCAGCAGCTTAGGGGGGCTAGCGGGAGCCAAAAACATTCAGTACTTC. This encodes CASSLGGLAGAKNIQYF.

The chain is built from TRBV25-1 and TRBJ2-7, with D possibly TRBD1 on 5 matching bases. The germline V gene has CDR1 MGHDK and CDR2 SYGVNS. Trimming shortened V by 2 bases and J by 2 bases, and 13 bases separated the two germline ends. The CDR3 sequence is 15 residues long. CDR3 amino acids: CASSESWTQAYEQYF. CDR3 DNA sequence: TGTGCCAGCAGTGAAAGTTGGACACAAGCCTACGAGCAGTACTTC.

This chain links TRBV19 with TRBJ2-2, with 7 bases lining up with TRBD1. The CDR3 spans 16 residues. CDR1 is LNHDA and CDR2 is SQIVND in the germline V gene (reference sequence). J was trimmed by 4 bases and V by 3 bases; bases with no gene match: 8. The CDR3 region is CASSMPRDRATGELFF. DNA for the CDR3: TGTGCCAGTAGTATGCCTCGCGACAGGGCCACCGGGGAGCTGTTTTTT. The complete variable domain, with remaining parts taken from reference TRBV19 and TRBJ2-2, reads DGGITQSPKYLFRKEGQNVTLSCEQNLNHDAMYWYRQDPGQGLRLIYYSQIVNDFQKGDIAEGYSVSREKKESFPLTVTSAQKNPTAFYLCASSMPRDRATGELFFGEGSRLTVL.